A single sample gave rise to the 30 T cell receptor beta chains below, sequenced in a study of T-cell memory formation after mild COVID-19. TCRdb used MiXCR to reprocess the 5' RACE reads, holding one entry per CDR3 protein. Of around 120,000 distinct CDR3 sequences listed, roughly 15% are singletons. Sequences were obtained from PBMCs or a T cell subset sorted from them (not recorded which). These receptor sequences come from an adult woman who had mild COVID-19 (a few samples of this study predate the infection). Cell type and time point are not known.

The chain uses TRBV4-1 and TRBJ2-7; 8 bases match TRBD1. Germline V lookup: CDR1 MGHRA, CDR2 YSYEKL. The CDR3 consists of 15 residues. After removal of 3 bases from V and 6 bases from J, the junction contained 10 bases not matched to a gene. The CDR3 DNA reads TGCGCCAGCAGCCACCCAACCGGGACAGGATTCGAGCAGTACTTC. Amino acids: CASSHPTGTGFEQYF.

This clonotype was observed a handful of times. This sequence joins TRBV19 and TRBJ2-1, with TRBD1 matching over 9 bases. Germline V gene sequence: CDR1 LNHDA, CDR2 SQIVND (reference sequence). The length of the CDR3 is 14 residues. With V trimmed by 5 bases and J by 7 bases, 6 bases remained unmatched. CDR3 sequence reads: CASSRPGTGNEQFF. CDR3 DNA: TGTGCCAGTAGTCGTCCCGGGACAGGGAATGAGCAGTTCTTC.

The sample holds a few counts of this clonotype. This chain links TRBV5-1 with TRBJ2-3; maybe TRBD2 (6 bases). V lost 6 bases and J lost 5, with 19 bases in between. This CDR3 comprises 15 residues. Germline V gene sequence: CDR1 SGHRS, CDR2 YFSETQ. CDR3 residues: CASIPGDGRRDTQYF. In DNA, the CDR3 is TGCGCCAGCATCCCGGGGGACGGGAGACGAGATACGCAGTATTTT.

This clonotype has just a few counts. The chain carries TRBV7-9 and TRBJ2-1, with TRBD2 matching over 7 bases. Germline CDR1 and CDR2: SEHNR and FQNEAQ (reference sequence). This CDR3 comprises 13 residues. V was clipped by 11 bases and J by 8 bases; unmatched bases: 12. The CDR3 loop is CAWGTGLDHEQFF. CDR3 in DNA: TGTGCCTGGGGGACCGGACTAGACCATGAGCAGTTCTTC.

The chain links TRBV29-1 to TRBJ2-7; maybe TRBD1 (5 bases). CDR3 length: 12 residues. The germline V and J ends were trimmed by 0 bases and 4 bases, with 7 bases remaining between them. In germline, CDR1 is SQVTM, CDR2 ANQGSEA. The CDR3 region has the DNA TGCAGCGTTGAAGATCACAGGTACGAGCAGTACTTC. It codes for CSVEDHRYEQYF.

The chain is built from TRBV4-1 and TRBJ2-3; D not certain. Germline V gives CDR1 MGHRA, CDR2 YSYEKL. V gave up 0 bases and J gave up 0 bases, with 7 bases separating them. This CDR3 has 15 residues. The CDR3 region has the DNA TGCGCCAGCAGCCAAGATCCGGCTAGCACAGATACGCAGTATTTT. Translation gives CASSQDPASTDTQYF.

The gene calls are TRBV5-1 and TRBJ2-7; D is undetermined. Per the germline V gene, CDR1 is SGHRS and CDR2 is YFSETQ. This CDR3 contains 12 residues. V was shortened by 6 bases and J by 3 bases, with 10 bases between the two germline ends. The CDR3 DNA reads TGCGCCAGCAAGGACCGAGACTACGAGCAGTACTTC. It translates to CASKDRDYEQYF.

Points on this clonotype: The junction and the germline gene differ at one end; a read error may be behind it. CDR3 amino acids: CATRGTAPHNEQSF. CDR3 DNA: TGTGCCACCAGAGGGACGGCTCCCCACAATGAGCAGTCCTTC. This rearrangement joins TRBV24-1 to TRBJ2-1, with D perhaps given as TRBD1 or TRBD2 (5 bases each). The CDR3 sequence is 14 residues long. CDR1 is KGHDR and CDR2 is SFDVKD in the germline V gene.

This clonotype has just a few counts. This sequence joins TRBV12-3 or TRBV12-4 and TRBJ1-1; 7 nucleotides align to TRBD1. V lost 5 bases and J lost 0; bases outside the gene matches: 6. The CDR3 length is 15 residues. CDR3 sequence (DNA): TGTGCCAGCAGTCCCCGACAGGGCCTGAACACTGAAGCTTTCTTT. Protein product: CASSPRQGLNTEAFF.

This clonotype was counted only a few times. The V call is TRBV7-2, the J call TRBJ1-5; 10 positions match TRBD1. The germline gives CDR1 SGHTA, CDR2 FQGNSA. This CDR3 is built from 14 residues. Losses at the gene ends were 5 bases for V and 5 bases for J; bases not matched to a gene: 3. CDR3 sequence (DNA): TGTGCCAGCAGCCTTGACAGGGGGCATCAGCCCCAGCATTTT. This encodes CASSLDRGHQPQHF.

This clonotype has a count of ten or more. The rearrangement uses TRBV29-1 and TRBJ1-2; TRBD1 might be the D (5 bases). The germline V and J ends were trimmed by 3 bases and 3 bases, with 14 bases remaining between them. Looked up from germline, CDR1 is SQVTM and CDR2 is ANQGSEA. The CDR3 totals 14 residues. CDR3 coding DNA: TGCAGCGTTGATTCGCCAGGGTGGGACTATGGCTACACCTTC. This encodes CSVDSPGWDYGYTF.

The CDR3 sequence: CSVEGWDYNEQFF. CDR3 coding DNA: TGCAGCGTTGAGGGTTGGGACTACAATGAGCAGTTCTTC. The chain uses TRBV29-1 and TRBJ2-1; D uncertain. This CDR3 has 13 amino acids. With 3 bases removed from V and 3 bases from J, the gap between germline ends came to 9 bases. Germline V lookup: CDR1 SQVTM, CDR2 ANQGSEA.

This clonotype showed up just a few times. This chain uses TRBV11-2 with TRBJ2-1; D is possibly TRBD1 or TRBD2 (5 bases each). The CDR3 sequence is 13 residues long. V lost 0 bases, J lost 8 bases, and 8 bases lay in between. CDR1 and CDR2 (germline): SGHAT, FQNNGV. CDR3 nucleotide sequence: TGTGCCAGCAGCTTAGACCGGGACCATGAGCAGTTCTTC. Translating gives CASSLDRDHEQFF. Full variable domain (remainder filled in from reference TRBV11-2 and TRBJ2-1): EAGVAQSPRYKIIEKRQSVAFWCNPISGHATLYWYQQILGQGPKLLIQFQNNGVVDDSQLPKDRFSAERLKGVDSTLKIQPAKLEDSAVYLCASSLDRDHEQFFGPGTRLTVL.

DNA of the CDR3: TGTGCCAGCACCTCGACAGGGAATCAGCCCCAGCATTTT. Translation: CASTSTGNQPQHF. This chain uses TRBV12-3 or TRBV12-4 with TRBJ1-5, with 7 bases fitting TRBD1. The CDR3 has 13 amino acids. The V segment lost 7 bases and the J segment 4 bases; nucleotides outside the gene matches: 4.

The table lists this clonotype with a count of one. The chain uses TRBV27 and TRBJ2-1, with a tentative D call TRBD2 (6 bases). CDR1 MNHEY and CDR2 SMNVEV come from the germline V gene (reference sequence). This CDR3 spans 14 amino acids. V lost 0 bases, J lost 10 bases, and 13 bases lay in between. The CDR3 spells CASSLSRRDHEQFF. The CDR3 DNA follows: TGTGCCAGCAGTTTATCGCGGAGGGATCACGAGCAGTTCTTC.

The V call is TRBV5-1, the J call TRBJ1-1, with D hard to call. CDR3 size: 15 residues. Trimming pared 5 bases from V and 0 bases from J, leaving 14 bases between. From germline, CDR1 is SGHRS and CDR2 YFSETQ. This CDR3 is CASRDWPTVNTEAFF. In DNA, the CDR3 is TGCGCCAGCAGAGACTGGCCCACCGTGAACACTGAAGCTTTCTTT.

This clonotype was picked up a small number of times. This rearrangement joins TRBV6-5 to TRBJ2-7; 8 bases map to TRBD1. The length of the CDR3 is 14 residues. Germline V lookup: CDR1 MNHEY, CDR2 SVGAGI. V lost 6 bases, J lost 2 bases, and 6 bases stayed unmatched. CDR3 protein: CASSWTGSAYEQYF. The CDR3 DNA reads as TGTGCCAGCAGCTGGACAGGGAGTGCCTACGAGCAGTACTTC.

A few counts support this clonotype. The rearrangement links TRBV15 to TRBJ2-1; the D is unclear. The V gene lost 9 bases and the J gene lost 4 bases, with 13 bases spanning the gap. CDR1 and CDR2 from the germline V gene are LNHNV and YYDKDF (reference sequence). There are 13 residues in the CDR3. The chain's CDR3 is CATGILGYNEQFF. The CDR3 DNA reads as TGTGCCACAGGGATTCTTGGGTACAATGAGCAGTTCTTC.

V gene TRBV7-2 combines with J gene TRBJ1-1; 10 bases fit TRBD1. Germline CDR1 reads SGHTA; CDR2 reads FQGNSA. V shed 4 bases and J 8 bases; nucleotides not matched to a gene: 16. This CDR3 is 17 amino acids long. The CDR3 here is CASSSLTPGQGSLEAFF. CDR3 DNA: TGTGCCAGCAGCTCGCTCACCCCGGGACAGGGGAGCTTGGAAGCTTTCTTT.

This clonotype has more than one count but fewer than ten. The chain uses TRBV5-1 and TRBJ1-1; 8 bases align to TRBD1. Germline V lookup: CDR1 SGHRS, CDR2 YFSETQ. V shed 0 bases and J 0 bases; nucleotides not matched to a gene: 7. The CDR3 sequence is 17 residues long. The CDR3 reads CASSLVYRGAMNTEAFF. CDR3 nucleotides: TGCGCCAGCAGCTTGGTTTACAGGGGGGCTATGAACACTGAAGCTTTCTTT.

This clonotype was detected a few times. The CDR3 bases are TGTGCCAGCAGTTTATCTTTGGGGGTGCAGTACTTC. Translation: CASSLSLGVQYF. The chain employs TRBV12-3 or TRBV12-4 and TRBJ2-7; possibly TRBD1 or TRBD2 for D (5 bases each). Trimming shortened V by 2 bases and J by 9 bases, and 11 bases separated the two germline ends. There are 12 residues in the CDR3.

In regard to this clonotype: Being one base from a much bigger clone, this may be a read error. This rearrangement joins TRBV5-1 to TRBJ2-7, with 8 bases matching TRBD2. The germline gives CDR1 SGHRS, CDR2 YFSETQ. V was clipped by 4 bases and J by 3 bases; unmatched bases: 3. The CDR3 sequence is 13 residues long. The CDR3, as DNA: TGCGCCAGCAGCCGGGGGGGGTTCTACGAGCAGTACTTC. This codes for CASSRGGFYEQYF.

The DNA for the CDR3 is TGCGCCAGCAGCTTGTCCCGGGAAATGGGAAACACCATATATTTT. Translated: CASSLSREMGNTIYF. This sequence joins TRBV5-1 and TRBJ1-3; D is undetermined. The germline gives CDR1 SGHRS, CDR2 YFSETQ. This CDR3 is built from 15 residues. Trimming took off 1 base at V and 4 bases at J, with 12 bases between the two ends.

V and J are TRBV4-3 and TRBJ2-2; a weak D match, TRBD2 (6 bases). The CDR3 length is 20 residues. CDR1 and CDR2 (germline): LGHNA, YSLEER. V lost 2 bases, J lost 2 bases, and 24 bases lay in between. The chain's CDR3 is CASSQLSKGRPGLNTGELFF. The CDR3 DNA reads TGCGCCAGCAGCCAACTCTCGAAGGGAAGGCCGGGACTCAACACCGGGGAGCTGTTTTTT.

The genes are TRBV14 and TRBJ2-7; the D gene could be TRBD1 or TRBD2 (7 bases each). V was shortened by 4 bases and J by 4 bases, with 14 bases between the two germline ends. The CDR3 is 14 residues long. Per germline, CDR1 SGHDN and CDR2 FVKESK. This chain's CDR3 is CASSPRQGGYEQYF. CDR3 sequence (DNA): TGTGCCAGCAGCCCTCGACAGGGAGGGTACGAGCAGTACTTC.

This chain connects TRBV9 to TRBJ2-3; TRBD2 matches 9 bases. The junction had 16 bases not matched to a gene; V was cut back by 3 bases and J by 8 bases. The CDR3 loop spans 17 amino acids. CDR1 is SGDLS, CDR2 YYNGEE, per germline. The CDR3 region has the DNA TGTGCCAGCAGCGCCACACACAGAGGCGGGAGGGCCGGTACGCAGTATTTT. This translates into CASSATHRGGRAGTQYF.

This chain links TRBV18 with TRBJ1-2; D remains unclear. Trimming took 3 bases from V and 0 from J, leaving 20 bases between them. This CDR3 comprises 18 residues. Germline CDR1 is KGHSH and CDR2 is LQKENI. In DNA form, the CDR3 reads TGTGCCAGCTCACCCAAACTTAATTCACATAAAGCTAACTATGGCTACACCTTC. Amino acids: CASSPKLNSHKANYGYTF.

The V call is TRBV4-1, the J call TRBJ2-5, with 7 bases aligning to TRBD2. The CDR3 has 15 amino acids. J was trimmed by 4 bases and V by 1 base; bases with no gene match: 6. CDR1 and CDR2 from the germline V gene are MGHRA and YSYEKL. CDR3 in DNA: TGCGCCAGCAGCCAAGGGAACGGGGGGATAGAGACCCAGTACTTC. It yields the protein CASSQGNGGIETQYF.

This clonotype was detected only a few times. The CDR3: CASSYQTAYEQYF. The CDR3 DNA follows: TGTGCCAGCAGTTACCAAACGGCCTACGAGCAGTACTTC. J is TRBJ2-7 and V is TRBV6-6; D unclear. Looked up from germline, CDR1 is MNHNY and CDR2 is SVGAGI (reference sequence). This CDR3 has 13 amino acids. V was shortened by 2 bases and J by 2 bases, with 7 bases between the two germline ends.

V and J are TRBV7-8 and TRBJ2-1; TRBD2 aligns across 14 bases. Germline values: CDR1 SGHVS, CDR2 FQNEAQ. This CDR3 comprises 17 residues. V shed 3 bases, J shed 5 bases, and the junction held 6 bases outside the gene matches. CDR3 in amino acids: CASSLTEGLAGDNEQFF. In DNA form, the CDR3 reads TGTGCCAGCAGCTTGACAGAGGGACTAGCGGGAGACAATGAGCAGTTCTTC.